The clone carrying this T cell receptor beta chain was picked up one time. Profiling relied on immunoSEQ multiplex PCR, and the TCRdb table lists in-frame clones only, not all of them. The top ten hold 5.7% of the sample, which has over 200,000 clones, around 82% seen once. This specimen belongs to a study of blood T cell repertoires in COVID-19. On the study more broadly: The cDNA or gDNA used as material had been derived from T cells, B-cell-depleted T cells, or PBMCs.

The CDR3 runs to 13 residues. Germline assignment: CDR1 SGHNT and CDR2 YENEEA. V was pared by 5 bases and J by 4 bases, with 10 bases between. The sequence came from a man older than 75 with acute or convalescent COVID-19. J is TRBJ2-3 and V is TRBV11-3; a weak D match, TRBD1 (6 bases). Sequencing was done on a sample of peripheral blood. DNA of the CDR3: TGTGCCAGCAGCGCAGGGACATCAGATACGCAGTATTTT. Residues: CASSAGTSDTQYF.